This T cell receptor (beta chain) was observed in a study of blood T cells in healthy people across ages. The individuals who served as donors were healthy Caucasians living in Russia, aged about 6 to 95. Of note for this clonotype: Its antigen is unidentified.

General study results and limits: Long-lived donors had more naive CD4+ cells and higher diversity than aged donors.

The authors ran a second PCR of 7 to 11 cycles using a sample-barcoded 5' primer and a J-beta primer mix. MiXCR, applied by TCRdb to the 5' RACE reads, yields one record per CDR3 protein. Of approximately 760,000 distinct CDR3 sequences in the sample, around a quarter are singletons; the top ten hold 9.4%. The germline V gene has CDR1 SGHRS and CDR2 YFSETQ. The CDR3 totals 13 residues. This sample was shared with a second study, whose subject was T cells of mothers and their children.

Sequencing was carried out using blood. The origin of this receptor is a boy aged 5-17 years in good health. The chain couples TRBV5-1 to TRBJ2-5, with 8 bases that match TRBD1. The end of the DNA aligns better with TRBJ1-1, so the J call may be wrong. CDR3 sequence reads: CASSPDRGGLAFF. The DNA of the CDR3 is TGCGCCAGCAGCCCCGACAGGGGAGGATTGGCTTTCTTT.